The 8 T cell receptor beta chains below all came from one sample that was sequenced in a study of Graves' ophthalmopathy and Graves' hyperthyroidism. RNA transcripts were the source from which TCR beta CDR3 regions were amplified. The authors performed first-round RT-PCR with HTBI primers and then a second-round multiplex PCR. TCRdb called the multiplex PCR reads again in MiXCR, with one record for every CDR3 protein. The table lists about 160,000 distinct CDR3 sequences, around two fifths of them singletons. The sample consisted of peripheral blood. Receptors originate from a man aged 25 to 45 with Graves' ophthalmopathy.

The DNA for the CDR3 is TGTGCCAGTAGGATTGGGACAGCCCAAGCTAACTATGGCTACACCTTC. Translating gives CASRIGTAQANYGYTF. This chain links TRBV19 with TRBJ1-2; TRBD1 matches 7 bases. V gave up 6 bases and J gave up 0 bases; unmatched junction bases: 10. From germline, CDR1 is LNHDA and CDR2 SQIVND (reference sequence). There are 16 residues in the CDR3.

This clonotype has at least ten counts. This sequence joins TRBV27 and TRBJ2-7; 10 nucleotides line up with TRBD2. This CDR3 has 14 residues. The V segment lost 3 bases and the J segment 3 bases; nucleotides outside the gene matches: 2. Germline assignment: CDR1 MNHEY and CDR2 SMNVEV (reference sequence). CDR3 sequence reads: CASSFSSGGYEQYF. As DNA, the CDR3 is TGTGCCAGCAGTTTTTCTAGCGGGGGCTACGAGCAGTACTTC.

The V gene is TRBV6-5, the J gene TRBJ1-1, with D uncertain. V was trimmed by 0 bases and J by 4 bases, leaving 3 bases between them. The CDR3 contains 12 residues. CDR1 is MNHEY, CDR2 SVGAGI, per germline. CDR3 loop: CASSYSATEAFF. The CDR3 nucleotides read TGTGCCAGCAGTTACTCTGCCACTGAAGCTTTCTTT.

This clonotype was recorded at least ten times. V and J are TRBV2 and TRBJ1-1, with D perhaps matching TRBD1 (5 bases). The CDR3 has 13 residues. Trimming cost V 7 bases and J 1 base, with 10 bases left between them. Germline lookup yields CDR1 SNHLY and CDR2 FYNNEI. DNA for the CDR3: TGTGCCAGCACCAGGGTAGAGAACACTGAAGCTTTCTTT. Translating it yields CASTRVENTEAFF.

The V call is TRBV27, the J call TRBJ1-5; D possibly corresponds to TRBD1 (6 bases). Trimming left V 2 bases short and J 4 bases short, with 15 bases between. The CDR3 has 16 residues. CDR1 is MNHEY and CDR2 is SMNVEV in the germline V gene (reference sequence). CDR3 amino acids: CASSLPPGGPNQPQHF. The CDR3 DNA reads as TGTGCCAGCAGTTTACCCCCGGGGGGCCCTAATCAGCCCCAGCATTTT.

This clonotype was counted ten times or more. This chain uses TRBV12-3 or TRBV12-4 with TRBJ1-2, with D possibly TRBD1 on 6 matching bases. The CDR3 length is 15 residues. The germline V and J ends were trimmed by 2 bases and 4 bases, with 14 bases remaining between them. CDR3 DNA sequence: TGTGCCAGCAGTTTAAGGACAGCGTCATTCTATGGCTACACCTTC. This sequence encodes CASSLRTASFYGYTF.

This clonotype was picked up a small number of times. CDR3 nucleotides: TGTGCCAGCAGTTTAATAGGAGTCAGCCCCTACGAGCAGTACTTC. As protein: CASSLIGVSPYEQYF. V is TRBV12-3 or TRBV12-4 and J is TRBJ2-7; D call uncertain. Trimming took off 2 bases at V and 2 bases at J, with 13 bases between the two ends. This CDR3 has 15 amino acids.

This clonotype came up many times. CDR3 protein: CASSVGSGTWYGYTF. The CDR3 DNA sequence: TGTGCCAGCAGCGTAGGATCGGGGACGTGGTATGGCTACACCTTC. The chain links TRBV9 to TRBJ1-2, with a weak D call TRBD1 (5 bases). The germline CDR1 and CDR2 sequences are SGDLS and YYNGEE. The CDR3 covers 15 residues. V lost 0 bases and J 5 bases, leaving 14 bases between the germline ends.